Shown below are 13 T cell receptor beta chains from a single sample sequenced in a study of blood T cell repertoires in COVID-19. Profiling relied on immunoSEQ multiplex PCR, and the TCRdb table lists in-frame clones only, not all of them. The repertoire holds over 350,000 clones, with approximately 88% as singletons. The sequenced sample consisted of PBMCs or T cells enriched from blood (not recorded which). These receptors came from a woman in her twenties or thirties with acute COVID-19.

The J gene is TRBJ1-2, the V gene TRBV24-1, with 7 bases aligning to TRBD1. Germline-derived CDR1 and CDR2 are KGHDR and SFDVKD. V dropped 6 bases and J dropped 6; count of bases not matched to a gene: 6. CDR3 length equals 13 residues. The CDR3 DNA reads as TGTGCCACCAGTCTAGGGGGCTTGGATGGCTACACCTTC. This encodes CATSLGGLDGYTF.

The genes are TRBV18 and TRBJ2-7; possible D gene TRBD2, 6 bases. CDR3 length equals 15 residues. Germline V lookup: CDR1 KGHSH, CDR2 LQKENI. Trimming took off 6 bases at V and 6 bases at J, with 21 bases between the two ends. DNA of the CDR3: TGTGCCAGCTCCTCCGGGATCCTCGGGGGAGGCGAGCAGTACTTC. Translation: CASSSGILGGGEQYF.

The rearrangement joins TRBV13 to TRBJ1-1, with 8 bases aligning to TRBD1. Losses at the gene ends were 5 bases for V and 1 base for J; bases not matched to a gene: 15. Germline V CDR1 and CDR2: PRHDT, FYEKMQ (reference sequence). CDR3 length equals 18 residues. The CDR3: CASSPNGDRGPWNTEAFF. The CDR3 DNA is TGTGCCAGCAGCCCGAATGGAGACAGGGGACCGTGGAACACTGAAGCTTTCTTT.

The V call is TRBV7-2, the J call TRBJ2-7; 8 bases match TRBD2. This CDR3 contains 16 residues. V was pared by 5 bases and J by 0 bases, with 9 bases of the junction left unmatched. Germline loops: CDR1 SGHTA, CDR2 FQGNSA. CDR3 nucleotides: TGTGCCAGCAGCACCCCCCCGACTAGCGTCTCCTACGAGCAGTACTTC. The encoded protein is CASSTPPTSVSYEQYF.

This chain links TRBV29-1 with TRBJ2-3; 9 bases are a match to TRBD1. The ends lost 5 bases at V and 3 bases at J; junction bases unmatched: 6. The CDR3 contains 14 residues. Germline assignment: CDR1 SQVTM and CDR2 ANQGSEA. CDR3 nucleotide sequence: TGCAGCGTTCCCACAGGGGGCGCAACAGATACGCAGTATTTT. Its translation is CSVPTGGATDTQYF.

The chain is built from TRBV18 and TRBJ2-7, with 10 bases fitting TRBD2. Germline trimming cut 3 bases from V and 1 base from J; bases unmatched to any gene: 6. The CDR3 runs to 16 residues. The V gene's germline CDR1 is KGHSH and CDR2 LQKENI. The DNA for the CDR3 is TGTGCCAGCTCACCGACACCTAGCGGGGGTTCCTACGAGCAGTACTTC. As protein: CASSPTPSGGSYEQYF.

This sequence joins TRBV24-1 and TRBJ2-2; TRBD1 agrees at 9 bases. The germline CDR1 and CDR2 sequences are KGHDR and SFDVKD. This CDR3 contains 15 residues. V was pared by 5 bases and J by 7 bases, with 7 bases of the junction left unmatched. Written as DNA, the CDR3 is TGTGCCACCAGTGGGTACAGGGGGCTCGGCGGGGAGCTGTTTTTT. It encodes CATSGYRGLGGELFF.

The rearrangement uses TRBV28 and TRBJ2-1; 11 positions agree with TRBD1. The length of the CDR3 is 15 residues. V was clipped by 4 bases and J by 9 bases; unmatched bases: 8. From germline, CDR1 is MDHEN and CDR2 SYDVKM. This CDR3 is CASSSVRDRGGEQFF. DNA of the CDR3: TGTGCCAGCAGTTCCGTCCGGGACAGGGGGGGTGAGCAGTTCTTC.

J is TRBJ2-1 and V is TRBV6-1; D gene ambiguous. The CDR3 is 12 residues long. Germline V lookup: CDR1 MNHNS, CDR2 SASEGT. Trimming stripped 2 bases from V and 8 bases from J, with 7 bases between. The CDR3 nucleotides are TGTGCCAGCAGTGAATCGGTCTATGAGCAGTTCTTC. It specifies CASSESVYEQFF.

The chain combines TRBV18 with TRBJ1-1; 9 bases align to TRBD1. V lost 6 bases to trimming and J lost 3 bases; unmatched junction nucleotides: 8. The CDR3 spans 15 residues. The germline V gene has CDR1 KGHSH and CDR2 LQKENI. Written as DNA, the CDR3 is TGTGCCAGCTCGCGACAGGGGGGGAGTGACACTGAAGCTTTCTTT. Residues: CASSRQGGSDTEAFF.

The rearrangement links TRBV24-1 to TRBJ2-2; D might be TRBD2 (6 bases). The CDR3 sequence is 15 residues long. The germline CDR1 and CDR2 sequences are KGHDR and SFDVKD. Deletions cut 2 bases from V and 6 bases from J, with 12 bases between. The CDR3 DNA reads TGTGCCACCAGTGATTCTCGGAGGGCCCCCGGGGAGCTGTTTTTT. Protein sequence: CATSDSRRAPGELFF.

V and J are TRBV14 and TRBJ1-4; maybe TRBD1 (6 bases). The germline gives CDR1 SGHDN, CDR2 FVKESK. Deletions cut 1 base from V and 8 bases from J, with 17 bases between. The CDR3 runs 16 residues. Here the CDR3 reads CASSQGRTGLGEKLFF. CDR3 nucleotide sequence: TGTGCCAGCAGCCAAGGTCGAACAGGGTTAGGGGAAAAACTGTTTTTT.

V is TRBV7-2 and J is TRBJ1-1, with D possibly matching TRBD1 (6 bases). Germline V lookup: CDR1 SGHTA, CDR2 FQGNSA. The CDR3 is made up of 15 amino acids. The germline V and J ends were trimmed by 2 bases and 1 base, with 11 bases remaining between them. The CDR3 protein is CASSLQGHSNTEAFF. CDR3 coding DNA: TGTGCCAGCAGCTTACAGGGACACTCGAACACTGAAGCTTTCTTT.